A single sample gave rise to the 7 T cell receptor beta chains below, sequenced in a study of response to subunit inactivated influenza vaccine. TCRdb redid the calling of the RT-PCR reads with MiXCR, one entry per CDR3 protein. The sample carries approximately 730,000 distinct CDR3 sequences, approximately 13% recorded once. This sample comprised PBMCs from blood, obtained roughly 2 weeks before vaccination. The receptors were sampled from a man aged 50 to 60 who received an inactivated influenza vaccine.

The chain joins TRBV7-9 to TRBJ2-2, with 9 bases identical to TRBD2. This CDR3 has 16 amino acids. Unmatched junction bases numbered 2, after V lost 1 base and J lost 2 bases. From germline, CDR1 is SEHNR and CDR2 FQNEAQ (reference sequence). The CDR3 coding sequence is TGTGCCAGCAGCTTAGTCCTAGCGGGAAACACCGGGGAGCTGTTTTTT. Translated: CASSLVLAGNTGELFF.

This rearrangement joins TRBV24-1 to TRBJ2-5; D gene unclear. The CDR3 spans 13 residues. Trimming shortened V by 0 bases and J by 4 bases, and 5 bases separated the two germline ends. The V gene's germline CDR1 is KGHDR and CDR2 SFDVKD. Here the CDR3 DNA reads TGTGCCACCAGTGATTTGCTGGGAGAGACCCAGTACTTC. Translated: CATSDLLGETQYF.

This clonotype came up a few times. The gene calls are TRBV28 and TRBJ1-5, with no clear D. Deletions cut 8 bases from V and 3 bases from J, with 14 bases between. Germline V gene lookup returns CDR1 MDHEN and CDR2 SYDVKM. The CDR3 length is 14 residues. The CDR3 sequence is CASLVGRLNQPQHF. For the CDR3, the DNA is TGTGCCAGCCTGGTAGGGAGGCTCAATCAGCCCCAGCATTTT.

This clonotype has a handful of counts. This chain links TRBV28 with TRBJ2-1; 7 bases fit TRBD2. The CDR3 contains 17 residues. Germline V CDR1 and CDR2: MDHEN, SYDVKM. Germline trimming cut 4 bases from V and 3 bases from J; bases unmatched to any gene: 12. The CDR3 DNA follows: TGTGCCAGCAGTTCTGTAGAGGGCGGGGGTTTCTACAATGAGCAGTTCTTC. Its translation is CASSSVEGGGFYNEQFF.

This rearrangement joins TRBV18 to TRBJ2-1; 8 bases map to TRBD2. J gave up 8 bases and V 0 bases, and 12 bases lay outside the gene matches. The CDR3 extends over 17 amino acids. CDR1 and CDR2 (germline): KGHSH, LQKENI. CDR3 amino acids: CASSPPVGGGPRDEQFF. In DNA, the CDR3 is TGTGCCAGCTCACCACCGGTTGGCGGGGGGCCAAGGGATGAGCAGTTCTTC. The full variable domain, its missing parts supplied by reference TRBV18 and TRBJ2-1, is NAGVMQNPRHLVRRRGQEARLRCSPMKGHSHVYWYRQLPEEGLKFMVYLQKENIIDESGMPKERFSAEFPKEGPSILRIQQVVRGDSAAYFCASSPPVGGGPRDEQFFGPGTRLTVL.

V is TRBV10-3 and J is TRBJ1-1, with 7 bases aligning to TRBD1. The V segment lost 3 bases and the J segment 0 bases; nucleotides outside the gene matches: 4. The CDR3 runs to 15 residues. Germline values: CDR1 ENHRY, CDR2 SYGVKD. CDR3 loop: CAISDPGQMNTEAFF. In DNA form, the CDR3 reads TGTGCCATCAGTGACCCGGGACAGATGAACACTGAAGCTTTCTTT.

V gene TRBV4-2 combines with J gene TRBJ1-6; D gene ambiguous. CDR1 and CDR2 (germline): LGHNA, YNFKEQ. This CDR3 region has 19 residues. Deletions cut 0 bases from V and 10 bases from J, with 25 bases between. CDR3: CASSQDLGQALGDGSPLHF. CDR3 coding DNA: TGTGCCAGCAGCCAAGACTTAGGTCAGGCCCTCGGGGATGGATCACCCCTCCACTTT.